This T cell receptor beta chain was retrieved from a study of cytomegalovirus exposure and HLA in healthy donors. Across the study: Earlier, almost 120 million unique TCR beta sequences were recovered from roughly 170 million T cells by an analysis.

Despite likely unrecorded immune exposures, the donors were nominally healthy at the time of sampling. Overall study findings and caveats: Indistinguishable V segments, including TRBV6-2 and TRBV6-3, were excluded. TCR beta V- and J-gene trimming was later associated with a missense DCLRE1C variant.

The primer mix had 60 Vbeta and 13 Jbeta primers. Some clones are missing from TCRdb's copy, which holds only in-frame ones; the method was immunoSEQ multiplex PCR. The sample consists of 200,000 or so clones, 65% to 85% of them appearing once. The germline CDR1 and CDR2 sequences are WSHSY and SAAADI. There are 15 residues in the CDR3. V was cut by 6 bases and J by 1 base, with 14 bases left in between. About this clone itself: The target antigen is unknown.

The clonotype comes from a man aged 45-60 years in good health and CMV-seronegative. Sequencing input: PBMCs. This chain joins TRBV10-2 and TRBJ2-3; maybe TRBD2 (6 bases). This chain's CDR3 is CASRRGGGGTDTQYF. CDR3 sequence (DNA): TGCGCCAGCAGGCGGGGCGGCGGGGGCACAGATACGCAGTATTTT.